One sample yielded the 4 T cell receptor beta chains listed below, sequenced in a study of T cells in Graves' hyperthyroidism and ophthalmopathy. Template material for amplifying TCR beta CDR3 regions consisted of RNA transcripts. TCR CDR3 regions were first amplified by RT-PCR with HTBI primers. Using its own MiXCR run on the multiplex PCR reads, TCRdb lists one record per CDR3 protein. The table shows hundreds of thousands of distinct CDR3 sequences, with more than 11% occurring only once. Sequenced material: blood. The source of these receptors is a woman aged 25-40 years with Graves' hyperthyroidism that later progressed to Graves' ophthalmopathy.

This clonotype is medium-sized (0.01 to 0.1%) in the sample. V is TRBV2 and J is TRBJ2-1, with a weak D call TRBD1 (6 bases). Between the trimmed V and J ends, which lost 2 bases and 6 bases, there was a span of 14 bases. Germline CDR1 SNHLY, CDR2 FYNNEI. The CDR3 length is 15 residues. CDR3 bases: TGTGCCAGCAGTGAATGGGGGCCGTTGGGCAATGAGCAGTTCTTC. This codes for CASSEWGPLGNEQFF.

Ten or more counts support this clonotype. The chain employs TRBV2 and TRBJ2-1; D gene unclear. The CDR3 is made up of 15 amino acids. Germline V gene sequence: CDR1 SNHLY, CDR2 FYNNEI. The V and J ends lost 3 bases and 0 bases respectively, with 9 bases between them. CDR3 DNA sequence: TGTGCCAGCAGTGATCGGGTGAGCTCCTACAATGAGCAGTTCTTC. It is translated as CASSDRVSSYNEQFF. Supplemented by reference TRBV2 and TRBJ2-1, the full variable domain reads EPEVTQTPSHQVTQMGQEVILRCVPISNHLYFYWYRQILGQKVEFLVSFYNNEISEKSEIFDDQFSVERPDGSNFTLKIRSTKLEDSAMYFCASSDRVSSYNEQFFGPGTRLTVL.

In its sample, this clonotype was seen many times. V gene TRBV18 combines with J gene TRBJ1-4; the match to TRBD1 covers 7 bases. J lost 5 bases, V lost 2 bases, and 8 bases had no gene match. CDR1 and CDR2 (germline): KGHSH, LQKENI. The CDR3 is 16 amino acids. CDR3 DNA: TGTGCCAGCTCACCAAGAGTTTTACAGGGGAATGAAAAACTGTTTTTT. Translation: CASSPRVLQGNEKLFF. The variable domain in full, completed from reference TRBV18 and TRBJ1-4, reads NAGVMQNPRHLVRRRGQEARLRCSPMKGHSHVYWYRQLPEEGLKFMVYLQKENIIDESGMPKERFSAEFPKEGPSILRIQQVVRGDSAAYFCASSPRVLQGNEKLFFGSGTQLSVL.

The chain combines TRBV6-1 with TRBJ1-5; D not resolved. CDR3 size: 12 residues. V gave up 6 bases and J gave up 4 bases, with 7 bases separating them. Germline values: CDR1 MNHNS, CDR2 SASEGT. This CDR3 reads CASRSQNQPQHF. The CDR3 DNA reads TGTGCCAGCAGATCCCAGAATCAGCCCCAGCATTTT.